The sample holds many counts of the clone carrying this T cell receptor beta chain. This entry is derived from a study of early T cells in non-severe SARS-CoV-2 infection. Across the whole study: Bulk RNA isolated from unsorted whole blood underwent sequencing; chains were not paired.

The germline V gene encodes CDR1 MDHEN and CDR2 SYDVKM. The V end lost 2 bases, the J end lost 4 bases, and 11 bases lay between the germline ends. This CDR3 contains 14 residues. TCRdb re-analysed the 5' RACE reads in MiXCR, keeping a single row per CDR3 protein. Here the sample spans fewer than 85,000 distinct CDR3 sequences, roughly an eighth being singletons. Sequences were obtained from whole blood. V is TRBV28 and J is TRBJ1-2; D is undetermined. This clonotype was obtained from an adult who was a healthcare worker with PCR-confirmed SARS-CoV-2 infection or an uninfected control (not recorded which). The CDR3 reads CASSLAVSFYGYTF. CDR3 coding DNA: TGTGCCAGCAGTTTAGCCGTCAGCTTCTATGGCTACACCTTC.